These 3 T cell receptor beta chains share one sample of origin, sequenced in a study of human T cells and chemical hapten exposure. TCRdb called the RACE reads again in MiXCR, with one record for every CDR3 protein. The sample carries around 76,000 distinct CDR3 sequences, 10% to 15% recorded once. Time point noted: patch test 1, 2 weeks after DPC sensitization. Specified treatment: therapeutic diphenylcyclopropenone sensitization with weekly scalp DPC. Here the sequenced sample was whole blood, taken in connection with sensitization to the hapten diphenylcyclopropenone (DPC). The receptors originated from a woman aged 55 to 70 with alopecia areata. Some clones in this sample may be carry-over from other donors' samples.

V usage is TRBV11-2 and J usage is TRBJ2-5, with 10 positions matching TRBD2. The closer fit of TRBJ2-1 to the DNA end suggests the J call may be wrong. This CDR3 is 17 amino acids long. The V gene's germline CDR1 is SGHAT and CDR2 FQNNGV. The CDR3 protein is CASSAILAGEYQETQFF. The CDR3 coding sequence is TGTGCCAGCAGCGCTATTCTAGCGGGGGAGTACCAAGAGACCCAGTTCTTC.

The CDR3 region is CASSLSTSGVFEQYF. CDR3 DNA: TGCGCCAGCAGCTTGTCCACTAGCGGGGTGTTCGAGCAGTACTTC. The gene calls are TRBV5-1 and TRBJ2-7, with TRBD2 matching over 10 bases. V dropped 1 base and J dropped 6; count of bases not matched to a gene: 7. Germline V lookup: CDR1 SGHRS, CDR2 YFSETQ. CDR3 length: 15 residues.

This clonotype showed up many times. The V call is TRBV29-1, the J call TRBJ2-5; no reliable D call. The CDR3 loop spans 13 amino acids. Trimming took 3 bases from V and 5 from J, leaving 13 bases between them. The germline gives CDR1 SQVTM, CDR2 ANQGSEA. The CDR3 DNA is TGCAGCGTTGAGCCTCAACCAGCGGAGACCCAGTACTTC. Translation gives CSVEPQPAETQYF.